This note documents a single T cell receptor (beta chain) sequence. This specimen belongs to a study of Graves' ophthalmopathy and Graves' hyperthyroidism. The CDR3 has 17 amino acids. With 5 bases clipped from V and 1 base from J, the junction kept 12 bases outside the gene matches. CDR1 and CDR2 from the germline V gene are SGHVS and FQNEAQ. The TCR beta CDR3 regions underwent amplification from RNA transcripts. Second-round multiplex PCR came after a first-round RT-PCR that employed HTBI primers. TCRdb re-derived calls from the multiplex PCR reads in MiXCR, one entry per CDR3 protein. The sample has 500,000 to 700,000 distinct CDR3 sequences, 39% seen once.

This TCR derives from an adult man with Graves' hyperthyroidism. The chain carries TRBV7-8 and TRBJ2-7; 9 bases match TRBD1. The sample consisted of peripheral blood or thyroid tissue (not recorded which). CDR3 loop: CASSEPRDRAQSYEQYF. The CDR3, as DNA: TGTGCCAGCAGCGAACCCCGGGACAGGGCGCAATCCTACGAGCAGTACTTC.